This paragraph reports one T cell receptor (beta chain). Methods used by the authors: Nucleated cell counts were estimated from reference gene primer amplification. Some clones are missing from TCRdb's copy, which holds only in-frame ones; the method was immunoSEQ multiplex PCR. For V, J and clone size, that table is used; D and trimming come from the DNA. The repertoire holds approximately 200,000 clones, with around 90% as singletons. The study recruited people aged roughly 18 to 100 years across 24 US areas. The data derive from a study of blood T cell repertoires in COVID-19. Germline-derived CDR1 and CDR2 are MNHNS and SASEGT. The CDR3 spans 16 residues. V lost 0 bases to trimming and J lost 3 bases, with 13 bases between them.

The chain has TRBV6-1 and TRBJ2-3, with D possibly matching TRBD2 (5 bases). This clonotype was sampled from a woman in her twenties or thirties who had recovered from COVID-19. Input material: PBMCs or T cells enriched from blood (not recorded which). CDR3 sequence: CASSEAGQEDTDTQYF. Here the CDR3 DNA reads TGTGCCAGCAGTGAAGCAGGCCAGGAGGATACAGATACGCAGTATTTT.